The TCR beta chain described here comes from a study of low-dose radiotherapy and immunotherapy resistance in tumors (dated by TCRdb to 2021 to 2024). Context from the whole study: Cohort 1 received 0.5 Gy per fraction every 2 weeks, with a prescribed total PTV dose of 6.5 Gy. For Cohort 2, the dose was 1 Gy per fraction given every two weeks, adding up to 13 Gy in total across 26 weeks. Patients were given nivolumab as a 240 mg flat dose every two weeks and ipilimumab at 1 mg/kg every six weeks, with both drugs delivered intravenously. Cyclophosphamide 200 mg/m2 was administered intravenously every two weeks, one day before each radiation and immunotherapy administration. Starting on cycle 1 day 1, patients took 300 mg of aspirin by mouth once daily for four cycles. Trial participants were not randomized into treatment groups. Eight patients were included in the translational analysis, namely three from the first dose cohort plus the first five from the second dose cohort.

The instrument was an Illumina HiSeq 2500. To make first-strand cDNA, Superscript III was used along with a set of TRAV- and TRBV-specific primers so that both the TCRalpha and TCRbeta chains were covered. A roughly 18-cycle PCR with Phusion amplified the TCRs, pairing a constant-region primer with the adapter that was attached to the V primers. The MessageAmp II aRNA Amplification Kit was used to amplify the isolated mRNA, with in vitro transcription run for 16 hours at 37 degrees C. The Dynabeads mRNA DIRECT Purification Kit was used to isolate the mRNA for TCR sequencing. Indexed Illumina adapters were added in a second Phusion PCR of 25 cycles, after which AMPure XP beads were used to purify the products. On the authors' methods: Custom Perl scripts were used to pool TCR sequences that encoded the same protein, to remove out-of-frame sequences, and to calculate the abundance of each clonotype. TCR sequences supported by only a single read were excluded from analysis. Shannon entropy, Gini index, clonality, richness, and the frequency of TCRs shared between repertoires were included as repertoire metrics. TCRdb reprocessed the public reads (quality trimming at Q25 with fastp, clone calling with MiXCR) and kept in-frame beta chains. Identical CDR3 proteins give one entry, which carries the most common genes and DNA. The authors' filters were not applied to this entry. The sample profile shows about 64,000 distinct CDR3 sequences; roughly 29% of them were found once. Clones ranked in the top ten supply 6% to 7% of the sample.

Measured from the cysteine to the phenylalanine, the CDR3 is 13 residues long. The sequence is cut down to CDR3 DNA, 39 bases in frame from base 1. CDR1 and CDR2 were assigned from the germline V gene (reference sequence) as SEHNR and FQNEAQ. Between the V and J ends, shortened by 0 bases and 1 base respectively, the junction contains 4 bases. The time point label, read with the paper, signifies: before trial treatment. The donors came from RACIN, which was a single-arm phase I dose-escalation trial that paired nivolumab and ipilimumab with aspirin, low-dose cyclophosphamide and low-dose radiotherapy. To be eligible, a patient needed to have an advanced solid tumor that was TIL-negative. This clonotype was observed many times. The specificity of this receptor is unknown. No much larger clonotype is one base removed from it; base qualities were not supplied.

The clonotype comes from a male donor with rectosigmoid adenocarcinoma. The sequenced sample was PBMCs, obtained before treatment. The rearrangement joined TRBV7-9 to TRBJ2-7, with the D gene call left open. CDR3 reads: CASSLAVSYEQYF. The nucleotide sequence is TGTGCCAGCAGCTTAGCAGTTTCCTACGAGCAGTACTTC.